Shown below are 10 T cell receptor beta chains from a single sample sequenced in a study of blood T cell repertoires in COVID-19. The protocol was immunoSEQ multiplex PCR, while the TCRdb copy is restricted to in-frame clones and leaves out a portion. The data hold under 150,000 clones, with around 80% observed a single time. The sample taken for sequencing was peripheral blood. Source of these receptors: an elderly man with active or convalescent COVID-19.

The rearrangement joins TRBV5-8 to TRBJ1-5, with 10 positions matching TRBD1. The trim removed 4 bases at V and 3 bases at J, leaving 4 bases unmatched. The CDR3 spans 15 residues. The germline CDR1 and CDR2 sequences are SGHTS and YDEGEE. DNA of the CDR3: TGTGCCAGCAGCGGGGACAGGGGTAACAATCAGCCCCAGCATTTT. Translating it yields CASSGDRGNNQPQHF.

The chain has TRBV6-5 and TRBJ1-3; the D gene is possibly TRBD1 (6 bases). The CDR3 spans 14 residues. The ends were cut back, 6 bases at V and 3 bases at J, with 12 bases in the middle. Germline assignment: CDR1 MNHEY and CDR2 SVGAGI. As DNA, the CDR3 is TGTGCCAGCAGAACCCAGGGGAGTGGAAACACCATATATTTT. This encodes CASRTQGSGNTIYF.

J is TRBJ1-5 and V is TRBV10-3; 9 positions match TRBD1. Germline V gives CDR1 ENHRY, CDR2 SYGVKD. J was trimmed by 5 bases and V by 5 bases; bases with no gene match: 7. The CDR3 loop spans 15 amino acids. The CDR3 nucleotides are TGTGCCATCAGTCGTACAGGGGGCGGGCATCAGCCCCAGCATTTT. As protein: CAISRTGGGHQPQHF.

The chain joins TRBV7-8 to TRBJ2-3; 8 bases align to TRBD1. The V segment lost 5 bases and the J segment 4 bases; nucleotides outside the gene matches: 5. Germline loops: CDR1 SGHVS, CDR2 FQNEAQ. The CDR3 is made up of 14 amino acids. The CDR3 sequence is CASSARQGSDTQYF. The CDR3 nucleotides read TGTGCCAGCAGCGCGCGACAGGGGTCAGATACGCAGTATTTT.

The chain uses TRBV27 and TRBJ2-7; 7 bases line up with TRBD1. Germline V CDR1 and CDR2: MNHEY, SMNVEV (reference sequence). V was pared by 5 bases and J by 0 bases, with 1 base of the junction left unmatched. This CDR3 is 13 amino acids long. The CDR3 nucleotides are TGTGCCAGCAGTAGACAGGGCTCCTACGAGCAGTACTTC. Protein: CASSRQGSYEQYF.

The genes are TRBV5-1 and TRBJ1-2; D gene uncertain. Germline lookup yields CDR1 SGHRS and CDR2 YFSETQ. V was trimmed by 2 bases and J by 3 bases, leaving 14 bases between them. The CDR3 has 15 amino acids. CDR3 amino acids: CASSFRDYGDYGYTF. In DNA form, the CDR3 reads TGCGCCAGCAGCTTTCGGGATTACGGCGACTATGGCTACACCTTC.

The chain recombines TRBV18 with TRBJ1-3; 8 bases align to TRBD1. Germline CDR1 is KGHSH and CDR2 is LQKENI. Trimming removed 4 bases from V and 0 bases from J; junction bases left unmatched: 5. This CDR3 has 16 amino acids. The CDR3 region is CASSQDRGYSGNTIYF. CDR3 DNA: TGTGCCAGCTCACAAGACAGGGGATACTCTGGAAACACCATATATTTT.

This clone was observed a handful of times. This chain joins TRBV21-1 and TRBJ1-5; the DNA was not compared with TRBD1, the D call given in the table. TRBV21-1 is described as a pseudogene. This CDR3 spans 18 amino acids. The CDR3 here is CASSIHRDRGPPDQPQHF. CDR3 coding DNA: TGTGCCAGCAGTATACACCGGGACAGGGGACCCCCAGATCAGCCCCAGCATTTT.

The CDR3 nucleotides read TGTGCCAGCTCACCTGAGCAAGAGACCCAGTACTTC. Amino acid sequence: CASSPEQETQYF. The chain is built from TRBV18 and TRBJ2-5; D ambiguous. Per the germline V gene, CDR1 is KGHSH and CDR2 is LQKENI. There are 12 residues in the CDR3. The V gene lost 3 bases and the J gene lost 2 bases, with 4 bases spanning the gap.

The chain employs TRBV7-2 and TRBJ1-3, with TRBD1 as a possible D gene (6 bases). The CDR3 length is 15 residues. Between the trimmed V and J ends, which lost 5 bases and 2 bases, there was a span of 13 bases. Looked up from germline, CDR1 is SGHTA and CDR2 is FQGNSA. The CDR3 DNA is TGTGCCAGCAGCCCAGGGGTCGGGGCTGGAAACACCATATATTTT. It translates to CASSPGVGAGNTIYF.